One sample yielded the 26 T cell receptor beta chains listed below, sequenced in a study of cytomegalovirus exposure and HLA in healthy donors (dated by TCRdb to about 2017). Receptor amplification or capture employed the immunoSEQ multiplex PCR assay. For the multiplex PCR, a mixture combining 60 forward primers for TCR Vbeta segments and 13 reverse primers for TCR Jbeta segments was used. This is the immuneACCESS table as TCRdb keeps it, with only in-frame sequences that have V and J called. A part of the clones is gone; compared with another copy, unresolved V genes explain less than half, and the rest is unexplained. The sample contains roughly 190,000 clones, 82% of them found a single time. Approximately 1.5% of the sample goes to the ten largest clones. The sequencing sample was made of PBMCs. The receptors stem from a woman aged 18-29 years in good health and CMV-seronegative.

Here the CDR3 reads CASSPGPSRPQHF. DNA for the CDR3: TGTGCCAGCAGCCCAGGCCCCAGCAGGCCCCAGCATTTT. This chain joins TRBV7-2 and TRBJ1-5, with no clear D. Germline V gives CDR1 SGHTA, CDR2 FQGNSA. V lost 5 bases to trimming and J lost 9 bases, with 14 bases between them. The CDR3 runs to 13 residues.

The chain is built from TRBV27 and TRBJ1-5; D possibly corresponds to TRBD1 (5 bases). The CDR3 totals 17 residues. Trimming cost V 1 base and J 0 bases, with 13 bases left between them. Germline CDR1 and CDR2: MNHEY and SMNVEV (reference sequence). CDR3 coding DNA: TGTGCCAGCAGTTTATTTTCGGGAGGGGATAGCAATCAGCCCCAGCATTTT. Encoded protein: CASSLFSGGDSNQPQHF.

This chain joins TRBV4-2 and TRBJ2-7; TRBD2 agrees at 14 bases. The CDR3 consists of 17 residues. V lost 2 bases and J lost 4; bases outside the gene matches: 7. The germline gives CDR1 LGHNA, CDR2 YNFKEQ. The CDR3 nucleotides are TGTGCCAGCAGCCAACCCGGGACTAGCGGGAGTATATACGAGCAGTACTTC. Its translation: CASSQPGTSGSIYEQYF.

The gene calls are TRBV7-2 and TRBJ1-2; D gene uncertain. Trimming left V 0 bases short and J 2 bases short, with 10 bases between. This CDR3 contains 15 residues. The V gene's germline CDR1 is SGHTA and CDR2 FQGNSA. As DNA, the CDR3 is TGTGCCAGCAGCTTAGCGCTCATGGAGAACTATGGCTACACCTTC. Its protein is CASSLALMENYGYTF.

This clone was observed once. V usage is TRBV4-1 and J usage is TRBJ1-6; D is unclear. The V gene's germline CDR1 is MGHRA and CDR2 YSYEKL. There are 14 residues in the CDR3. Trimming removed 5 bases from V and 10 bases from J, with 15 bases in between. This CDR3 reads CASSSQVGDSPLHF. CDR3 DNA sequence: TGCGCCAGCAGCAGTCAGGTGGGCGACTCACCCCTCCACTTT.

The chain links TRBV28 to TRBJ2-1; D may be TRBD1 (6 bases). CDR3 length equals 18 residues. V was trimmed by 6 bases and J by 4 bases, leaving 25 bases between them. Germline lookup yields CDR1 MDHEN and CDR2 SYDVKM. As DNA, the CDR3 is TGTGCCAGCAGCACCCGGTTGGCTGGGGACACGAGATACAATGAGCAGTTCTTC. As protein: CASSTRLAGDTRYNEQFF.

This chain connects TRBV29-1 to TRBJ2-7, with 8 bases lining up with TRBD2. CDR1 is SQVTM and CDR2 is ANQGSEA in the germline V gene. The V gene end was trimmed by 5 bases and the J gene end by 2 bases; junction bases not matched to a gene: 8. There are 14 residues in the CDR3. The CDR3, as DNA: TGCAGCGTTCGAACTAGCGGAAAAACCTACGAGCAGTACTTC. It is translated as CSVRTSGKTYEQYF.

This clone was found a few times. V gene TRBV2 combines with J gene TRBJ2-7; a possible D gene is TRBD1 (5 bases). The V end lost 3 bases, the J end lost 1 base, and 13 bases lay between the germline ends. CDR1 SNHLY and CDR2 FYNNEI come from the germline V gene. CDR3 length: 15 residues. The chain's CDR3 is CASSDGQGISYEQYV. DNA for the CDR3: TGTGCCAGCAGTGATGGGCAGGGTATTTCCTACGAGCAGTACGTC.

The chain uses TRBV20-1 and TRBJ2-3; 13 nucleotides align to TRBD2. V gave up 6 bases and J gave up 14 bases; unmatched junction bases: 5. Germline values: CDR1 DFQATT, CDR2 SNEGSKA (reference sequence). The CDR3 has 11 amino acids. The CDR3, as DNA: TGCAGTGCCAGGACTAGCGGGAGTCCGTATTTT. Its protein is CSARTSGSPYF.

V and J are TRBV19 and TRBJ1-1, with D possibly TRBD1 on 5 matching bases. With 1 base removed from V and 1 base from J, the gap between germline ends came to 13 bases. Germline assignment: CDR1 LNHDA and CDR2 SQIVND (reference sequence). The CDR3 sequence is 16 residues long. CDR3 region: CASSIGGRMGNTEAFF. CDR3 DNA sequence: TGTGCCAGTAGTATAGGGGGCAGGATGGGGAACACTGAAGCTTTCTTT.

The V gene is TRBV6-5, the J gene TRBJ2-1; 9 bases map to TRBD2. This CDR3 region has 16 residues. V was clipped by 2 bases and J by 0 bases; unmatched bases: 2. From germline, CDR1 is MNHEY and CDR2 SVGAGI. CDR3 nucleotides: TGTGCCAGCAGTTACCTAGCGGGGCTCTCCTACAATGAGCAGTTCTTC. Protein sequence: CASSYLAGLSYNEQFF.

This clone occurred once. The chain joins TRBV28 to TRBJ1-5, with TRBD1 matching 7 bases. Germline-derived CDR1 and CDR2 are MDHEN and SYDVKM. The trim removed 4 bases at V and 1 base at J, leaving 1 base unmatched. The CDR3 loop spans 14 amino acids. Written as DNA, the CDR3 is TGTGCCAGCAGTTCAGGGGGGAGCAATCAGCCCCAGCATTTT. Residues: CASSSGGSNQPQHF.

This rearrangement joins TRBV2 to TRBJ2-1; D remains unclear. Germline loops: CDR1 SNHLY, CDR2 FYNNEI. The CDR3 spans 13 residues. V lost 7 bases and J lost 0, with 7 bases in between. The CDR3, as DNA: TGTGCCAGCATATCCTCCTCCTACAATGAGCAGTTCTTC. Amino acids: CASISSSYNEQFF.

The chain uses TRBV25-1 and TRBJ2-5; the D gene is possibly TRBD2 (5 bases). Trimming stripped 4 bases from V and 1 base from J, with 10 bases between. Germline-derived CDR1 and CDR2 are MGHDK and SYGVNS. The CDR3 contains 14 residues. CDR3 protein: CASSAESGQETQYF. CDR3 in DNA: TGTGCCAGCAGTGCCGAGAGCGGCCAAGAGACCCAGTACTTC.

The chain links TRBV7-2 to TRBJ2-5, with D unclear. The CDR3 extends over 13 amino acids. The V gene lost 1 base and the J gene lost 4 bases, with 7 bases spanning the gap. Germline loops: CDR1 SGHTA, CDR2 FQGNSA. The CDR3 sequence: CASSLVVLETQYF. DNA of the CDR3: TGTGCCAGCAGCTTAGTAGTGCTAGAGACCCAGTACTTC.

This chain uses TRBV2 with TRBJ2-5; maybe TRBD1 (5 bases). Trimming shortened V by 6 bases and J by 0 bases, and 11 bases separated the two germline ends. Germline loops: CDR1 SNHLY, CDR2 FYNNEI. CDR3 length: 14 residues. CDR3 sequence: CASRTDSYQETQYF. The CDR3 DNA reads as TGTGCCAGCAGGACAGACTCTTACCAAGAGACCCAGTACTTC.

The chain recombines TRBV4-1 with TRBJ2-1; 11 nucleotides match TRBD2. V dropped 3 bases and J dropped 5; count of bases not matched to a gene: 6. The CDR3 runs to 16 residues. The germline gives CDR1 MGHRA, CDR2 YSYEKL. This CDR3 reads CASSHGLAGLNNEQFF. The DNA for the CDR3 is TGCGCCAGCAGCCATGGACTAGCGGGTCTAAACAATGAGCAGTTCTTC.

The genes are TRBV5-1 and TRBJ1-1, with 7 nucleotides matching TRBD1. Germline V gene sequence: CDR1 SGHRS, CDR2 YFSETQ. With 2 bases clipped from V and 14 bases from J, the junction kept 9 bases outside the gene matches. The CDR3 spans 12 residues. CDR3 nucleotide sequence: TGCGCCAGCAGCTTAAACCGGGACAGAACCTTCTTT. Translating it yields CASSLNRDRTFF.

A single count supports this clone. This chain connects TRBV11-2 to TRBJ1-2, with D perhaps matching TRBD1 (6 bases). Per germline, CDR1 SGHAT and CDR2 FQNNGV. The CDR3 length is 14 residues. Trimming pared 5 bases from V and 4 bases from J, leaving 14 bases between. In DNA form, the CDR3 reads TGTGCCAGCAGCAAACAGGGCTTGAGCTATGGCTACACCTTC. Translated, it gives CASSKQGLSYGYTF. The whole variable domain, remainder taken from reference TRBV11-2 and TRBJ1-2, is EAGVAQSPRYKIIEKRQSVAFWCNPISGHATLYWYQQILGQGPKLLIQFQNNGVVDDSQLPKDRFSAERLKGVDSTLKIQPAKLEDSAVYLCASSKQGLSYGYTFGSGTRLTVV.

The chain joins TRBV2 to TRBJ1-4; possibly TRBD1 for D (6 bases). Between the trimmed V and J ends, which lost 5 bases and 5 bases, there was a span of 18 bases. Looked up from germline, CDR1 is SNHLY and CDR2 is FYNNEI. The CDR3 contains 16 residues. For the CDR3, the DNA is TGTGCCAGCAGTACAGGGACCGCCCGAGGAAATGAAAAACTGTTTTTT. The encoded protein is CASSTGTARGNEKLFF.

The rearrangement uses TRBV7-9 and TRBJ1-2, with D tentatively TRBD1 (5 bases). The V and J ends lost 1 base and 8 bases respectively, with 17 bases between them. CDR3 length equals 15 residues. Germline lookup yields CDR1 SEHNR and CDR2 FQNEAQ (reference sequence). The CDR3 nucleotides are TGTGCCAGCAGCTTAGTAGAACAGGCGGCTTTGGGCTACACCTTC. Encoded protein: CASSLVEQAALGYTF.

V usage is TRBV10-3 and J usage is TRBJ2-1; tentative D call: TRBD2 (6 bases). V was clipped by 3 bases and J by 5 bases, with 20 bases between them. This CDR3 region has 17 residues. Germline loops: CDR1 ENHRY, CDR2 SYGVKD. CDR3 amino acids: CAISDSGSWTRDNEQFF. CDR3 bases: TGTGCCATCAGTGATAGCGGTAGTTGGACAAGGGACAATGAGCAGTTCTTC.

The chain has TRBV27 and TRBJ1-3, with D unresolved. Trimming left V 7 bases short and J 0 bases short, with 10 bases between. The CDR3 totals 14 residues. Germline V gives CDR1 MNHEY, CDR2 SMNVEV (reference sequence). In nucleotides, the CDR3 is TGTGCCAGCATCAACACATACTCTGGAAACACCATATATTTT. As protein: CASINTYSGNTIYF.

V and J are TRBV7-8 and TRBJ2-5; 14 bases align to TRBD2. The CDR3 contains 15 residues. The germline gives CDR1 SGHVS, CDR2 FQNEAQ. V gave up 5 bases and J gave up 11 bases; unmatched junction bases: 10. The CDR3, as DNA: TGTGCCAGCAGCGCGGGACTAGCGGGAGCCGGGGAGCAGTACTTC. Translating gives CASSAGLAGAGEQYF.

This clone appeared a few times. This rearrangement joins TRBV2 to TRBJ2-6; TRBD2 aligns across 12 bases. Germline V lookup: CDR1 SNHLY, CDR2 FYNNEI. CDR3 length equals 21 residues. With V trimmed by 6 bases and J by 0 bases, 15 bases remained unmatched. The CDR3 DNA reads TGTGCCAGCAGAGAAAGGGTTCCGGGACTAGCGGGCAACTCTGGGGCCAACGTCCTGACTTTC. This sequence encodes CASRERVPGLAGNSGANVLTF.

The chain has TRBV4-3 and TRBJ2-3, with D possibly matching TRBD1 (7 bases). CDR3 length equals 17 residues. From germline, CDR1 is LGHNA and CDR2 YSLEER. Trimming removed 1 base from V and 5 bases from J, with 19 bases in between. The CDR3 loop is CASSQGLDREALDTQYF. Here the CDR3 DNA reads TGCGCCAGCAGCCAAGGACTTGACAGGGAGGCCCTAGATACGCAGTATTTT.